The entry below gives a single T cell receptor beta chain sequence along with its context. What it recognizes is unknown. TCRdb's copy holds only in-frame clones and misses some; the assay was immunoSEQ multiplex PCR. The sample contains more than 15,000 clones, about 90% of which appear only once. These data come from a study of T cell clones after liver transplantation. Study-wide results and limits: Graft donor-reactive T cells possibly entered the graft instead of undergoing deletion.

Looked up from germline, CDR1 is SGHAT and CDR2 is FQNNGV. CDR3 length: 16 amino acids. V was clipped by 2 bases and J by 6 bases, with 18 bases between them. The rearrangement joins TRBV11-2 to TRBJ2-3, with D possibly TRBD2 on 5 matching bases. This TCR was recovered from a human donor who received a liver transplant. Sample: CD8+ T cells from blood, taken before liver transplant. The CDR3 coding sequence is TGTGCCAGCAGCTTAACCCCGGGAACTTTCAAGGATACGCAGTATTTT. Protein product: CASSLTPGTFKDTQYF.